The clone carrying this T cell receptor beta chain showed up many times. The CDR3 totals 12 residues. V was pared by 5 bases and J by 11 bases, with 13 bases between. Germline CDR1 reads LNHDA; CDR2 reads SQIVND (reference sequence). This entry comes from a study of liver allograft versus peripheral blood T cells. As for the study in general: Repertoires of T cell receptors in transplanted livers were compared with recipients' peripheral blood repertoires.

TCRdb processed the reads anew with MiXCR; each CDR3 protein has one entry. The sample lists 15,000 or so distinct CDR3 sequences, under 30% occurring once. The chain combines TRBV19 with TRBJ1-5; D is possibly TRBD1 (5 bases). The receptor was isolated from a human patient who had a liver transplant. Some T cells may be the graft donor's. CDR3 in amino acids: CASSFPPRAQHF. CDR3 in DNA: TGTGCCAGTAGTTTCCCCCCCAGGGCCCAGCATTTT.